Listed below are T cell receptor beta chains from one sample, sequenced in a study of identical twins. TCRdb called the 5' RACE reads again in MiXCR, with one record for every CDR3 protein. The sample carries some 1,600,000 distinct CDR3 sequences, about 32% recorded once. The sample taken for sequencing was cord blood. The source is a newborn girl in good health. Each CDR3 is given with its conserved first and last residue. The D gene is left open where the match is weak. Rows may omit the clone size; those that give it use once, few, many or a size class.

>TRBV3-1|.|few|TRBJ1-2
CASSQDESRGYTF
TGTGCCAGCAGCCAAGATGAAAGTCGTGGCTACACCTTC
>TRBV11-2|.|.|TRBJ1-1
CASSSYGGMNTEAFF
TGTGCCAGCAGCTCTTATGGGGGCATGAACACTGAAGCTTTCTTT
>TRBV7-2|.|many|TRBJ2-4
CASSPSGVAKNIQYF
TGTGCCAGCAGCCCCTCCGGGGTAGCCAAAAACATTCAGTACTTC
>TRBV7-9|.|few|TRBJ2-7
CASSLDGGYNEQYF
TGTGCCAGCAGCTTAGACGGCGGCTACAATGAGCAGTACTTC
>TRBV15|.|many|TRBJ2-7
CATSSSSYEQYF
TGTGCCACCAGCAGTTCCTCCTACGAGCAGTACTTC
>TRBV28|.|.|TRBJ2-7
CASSLPQSPEQYF
TGTGCCAGCAGTCTACCTCAGAGCCCCGAGCAGTACTTC
>TRBV13|TRBD2|many|TRBJ2-1
CASSTSAYNEQFF
TGTGCCAGCAGCACTAGCGCATACAATGAGCAGTTCTTC
>TRBV20-1|.|.|TRBJ2-7
CSATRGGEGEQYF
TGCAGTGCTACCCGAGGAGGGGAAGGGGAGCAGTACTTC
>TRBV20-1|TRBD2|few|TRBJ2-7
CSARDPSGGVYEQYF
TGCAGTGCTAGAGATCCCAGCGGGGGGGTCTACGAGCAGTACTTC
>TRBV20-1|TRBD2|.|TRBJ2-7
CSARDPRDYSYEQYF
TGCAGTGCTAGAGATCCCAGGGACTACTCCTACGAGCAGTACTTC
>TRBV7-2|.|.|TRBJ2-3
CASSLARGTSTDTQYF
TGTGCCAGCAGCTTAGCTAGGGGCACTAGCACAGATACGCAGTATTTT
>TRBV28|.|few|TRBJ1-2
CASSFYRRDGYTF
TGTGCCAGCAGTTTCTACAGAAGAGATGGCTACACCTTC
>TRBV29-1|.|.|TRBJ2-7
CSAEKGVRPYEQYF
TGCAGCGCTGAAAAGGGGGTTCGACCCTACGAGCAGTACTTC
>TRBV7-2|TRBD1|.|TRBJ2-7
CASSVRQGATYEQYF
TGTGCCAGCAGCGTCAGACAGGGGGCTACCTACGAGCAGTACTTC
>TRBV20-1|.|.|TRBJ2-1
CSARVLRTSTYNEQFF
TGCAGTGCTAGAGTATTAAGGACCTCGACCTACAATGAGCAGTTCTTC
>TRBV11-2|.|.|TRBJ1-4
CASSGGQGGFEKLFF
TGTGCCAGCAGCGGCGGGCAGGGAGGGTTTGAAAAACTGTTTTTT
>TRBV6-5|TRBD2|few|TRBJ2-5
CASSWTSGSVETQYF
TGTGCCAGCAGTTGGACTAGCGGGAGTGTGGAGACCCAGTACTTC
>TRBV27|.|few|TRBJ1-2
CASSLKGGYIVTYGYTF
TGTGCCAGCAGTTTAAAGGGGGGCTACATCGTGACCTATGGCTACACCTTC
>TRBV28|.|.|TRBJ2-7
CASSFSVGGYEQYF
TGTGCCAGCAGTTTTAGTGTAGGGGGCTACGAGCAGTACTTC
>TRBV5-1|.|.|TRBJ2-5
CASSLAGSSQETQYF
TGCGCCAGCAGCTTGGCAGGTAGCAGCCAAGAGACCCAGTACTTC
>TRBV6-6|TRBD2|.|TRBJ2-5
CASRLLAGPWSLEQYF
TGTGCCAGCCGGTTACTAGCGGGGCCCTGGTCTCTGGAGCAGTACTTC
>TRBV7-2|TRBD1|few|TRBJ1-2
CASSLAGQGARYGYTF
TGTGCCAGCAGCTTAGCGGGACAGGGGGCGCGATATGGCTACACCTTC
>TRBV20-1|.|few|TRBJ2-1
CSARGRLDEQFF
TGCAGTGCTCGGGGGAGGTTGGATGAGCAGTTCTTC
>TRBV28|.|.|TRBJ1-2
CASSRTVVPYGYTF
TGTGCCAGCAGCCGGACAGTTGTCCCCTATGGCTACACCTTC
>TRBV3-1|TRBD2|.|TRBJ2-3
CTSSPTSGGITDTQYF
TGTACCAGCAGTCCAACTAGCGGGGGGATCACAGATACGCAGTATTTT
>TRBV6-1|.|.|TRBJ1-1
CASSEWGEWRAFF
TGTGCCAGCAGTGAATGGGGGGAGTGGAGAGCTTTCTTT
>TRBV20-1|.|few|TRBJ1-5
CSARDSGNRNQPQHF
TGCAGTGCTAGAGACTCAGGGAATCGCAATCAGCCCCAGCATTTT
>TRBV12-3/TRBV12-4|.|few|TRBJ2-3
CASSFGGVPDTQYF
TGTGCCAGCAGTTTCGGGGGAGTCCCAGATACGCAGTATTTT
>TRBV20-1|.|.|TRBJ1-5
CSACPGEWDQPQHF
TGCAGTGCTTGCCCAGGGGAGTGGGATCAGCCCCAGCATTTT
>TRBV2|.|few|TRBJ1-2
CASFQGRGYTF
TGTGCCAGTTTCCAGGGCAGGGGCTACACCTTC
>TRBV5-1|.|.|TRBJ1-2
CASSNLPPGTTYGYTF
TGCGCCAGCAGCAACCTGCCCCCGGGGACAACCTATGGCTACACCTTC
>TRBV28|.|.|TRBJ2-7
CASCLRLDNEQYF
TGTGCCAGCTGCTTACGACTAGACAATGAGCAGTACTTC
>TRBV6-5|TRBD1|.|TRBJ1-2
CASSGYRGGYGYTF
TGTGCCAGCAGTGGCTACAGGGGGGGATATGGCTACACCTTC
>TRBV12-3/TRBV12-4|.|many|TRBJ1-2
CASSLAPGTLNGYTF
TGTGCCAGCAGTTTAGCCCCCGGGACCCTGAATGGCTACACCTTC
>TRBV6-5|TRBD1|few|TRBJ1-6
CASSYGTGLNSPLHF
TGTGCCAGCAGTTATGGGACAGGGTTGAATTCACCCCTCCACTTT
>TRBV7-2|.|.|TRBJ2-1
CASSFRPNEQFF
TGTGCCAGCAGCTTTAGACCCAATGAGCAGTTCTTC
>TRBV4-2|TRBD1|few|TRBJ1-6
CASSQVRDRTSPLHF
TGTGCCAGCAGCCAAGTCCGGGACAGGACTTCACCCCTCCACTTT
>TRBV3-1|.|.|TRBJ2-6
CASRQTLNRAGANVLTF
TGTGCCAGCAGACAGACCCTAAACAGGGCCGGGGCCAACGTCCTGACTTTC
>TRBV11-2|.|few|TRBJ2-5
CASSLGPGTSGETQYF
TGTGCCAGCAGCTTAGGCCCCGGTACTAGTGGGGAGACCCAGTACTTC
>TRBV18|TRBD1|few|TRBJ2-7
CASSPGTGRNEQYF
TGTGCCAGCTCACCAGGGACAGGGAGAAACGAGCAGTACTTC
>TRBV6-5|TRBD2|.|TRBJ2-1
CASTIAGGYNEQFF
TGTGCCAGCACTATAGCGGGAGGGTACAATGAGCAGTTCTTC
>TRBV12-3/TRBV12-4|.|few|TRBJ2-7
CASSFGVAYEQYF
TGTGCCAGCAGTTTTGGGGTAGCCTACGAGCAGTACTTC
>TRBV6-6|.|.|TRBJ1-5
CASSYSSRGAYQPQHF
TGTGCCAGCAGTTACTCGAGCAGGGGCGCGTATCAGCCCCAGCATTTT
>TRBV4-2|.|.|TRBJ2-1
CASSQDSPGNEQFF
TGTGCCAGCAGCCAAGATAGCCCAGGCAATGAGCAGTTCTTC
>TRBV12-3/TRBV12-4|TRBD1|few|TRBJ2-7
CASQISGTGQYF
TGTGCCAGCCAAATATCCGGGACAGGGCAGTACTTC
>TRBV13|TRBD2|few|TRBJ2-1
CASSFLTSGRTGERFF
TGTGCCAGCAGCTTTCTGACTAGCGGGCGGACAGGAGAGCGGTTCTTC
>TRBV3-1|.|.|TRBJ1-1
CASSQDLVSTEAFF
TGTGCCAGCAGCCAAGATCTTGTCTCCACTGAAGCTTTCTTT
>TRBV7-2|TRBD2|.|TRBJ2-5
CASSLMGGGREIQETQYF
TGTGCCAGCAGCTTAATGGGTGGCGGGAGGGAAATACAAGAGACCCAGTACTTC
>TRBV4-2|.|few|TRBJ1-6
CASRDGSYNSPPHF
TGTGCCAGCAGGGACGGCTCCTATAATTCACCCCCCCACTTT
>TRBV15|.|.|TRBJ1-5
CAASRAGDRNQPQHF
TGTGCCGCCAGCAGAGCAGGGGATCGCAATCAGCCCCAGCATTTT
>TRBV20-1|.|many|TRBJ1-2
CSAFYGYTF
TGCAGTGCTTTCTATGGCTACACCTTC
>TRBV28|.|.|TRBJ2-3
CGTRGPTTDTQYF
TGTGGCACTCGGGGTCCCACCACAGATACGCAGTATTTT
>TRBV3-1|.|few|TRBJ2-3
CASSQMSTDTQYF
TGTGCCAGCAGCCAAATGTCGACAGATACGCAGTATTTT